This T cell receptor beta chain came from a study of blood T cell repertoires in COVID-19. Across the study: Acute-phase and convalescent COVID-19 samples originated in the United States, Italy and Spain. PBMCs, B-cell-depleted T cells, or T cells provided the cDNA or gDNA that made up the material.

Authors' analysis steps: Reference gene primer amplification gave nucleated cell count estimates. The repertoire was sequenced with immunoSEQ multiplex PCR; TCRdb's copy has only in-frame clones and lacks some. That table furnishes V, J and clone size, whereas the DNA furnished D and trimming. The sample has approximately 190,000 clones; more than 80% are singletons. The sequence came from a man aged 45 to 65 with acute or convalescent COVID-19. The sequenced sample consisted of peripheral blood.

For the CDR3, the DNA is TGTGCCAGCACCCAGACAGGGTACCAAGAGACCCAGTACTTC. It translates to CASTQTGYQETQYF. J is TRBJ2-5 and V is TRBV5-8, with 7 bases lining up with TRBD1. Germline CDR1 SGHTS, CDR2 YDEGEE. The CDR3 sequence is 14 residues long. Trimming at V came to 6 bases and at J to 0 bases, leaving 5 bases not matched to a gene.